This T cell receptor (beta chain) originates from a study of shared T cell receptors in the human thymus. The germline gives CDR1 SGHDT, CDR2 YYEEEE. The CDR3 is 13 residues long. V was clipped by 1 base and J by 5 bases, with 9 bases between them. Sequencing was performed with immunoSEQ multiplex PCR; in TCRdb, only in-frame clones are kept and a portion is missing. The data show 500,000 to 850,000 clones, 70% to 90% seen once. These data are also associated with another study on human thymus T cells. As reported in that work: Resections from corrective heart surgery supplied the thymus tissue. Related research described strongly overlapping thymic repertoires in unrelated people.

Sequenced: thymocytes. This sequence joins TRBV5-6 and TRBJ1-2, with unresolved D. The sequence was obtained from a boy in the first two years of life with a congenital heart defect. CDR3 sequence (DNA): TGTGCCAGCAGCTTGTCGACCGGGTATGGCTACACCTTC. This translates into CASSLSTGYGYTF.